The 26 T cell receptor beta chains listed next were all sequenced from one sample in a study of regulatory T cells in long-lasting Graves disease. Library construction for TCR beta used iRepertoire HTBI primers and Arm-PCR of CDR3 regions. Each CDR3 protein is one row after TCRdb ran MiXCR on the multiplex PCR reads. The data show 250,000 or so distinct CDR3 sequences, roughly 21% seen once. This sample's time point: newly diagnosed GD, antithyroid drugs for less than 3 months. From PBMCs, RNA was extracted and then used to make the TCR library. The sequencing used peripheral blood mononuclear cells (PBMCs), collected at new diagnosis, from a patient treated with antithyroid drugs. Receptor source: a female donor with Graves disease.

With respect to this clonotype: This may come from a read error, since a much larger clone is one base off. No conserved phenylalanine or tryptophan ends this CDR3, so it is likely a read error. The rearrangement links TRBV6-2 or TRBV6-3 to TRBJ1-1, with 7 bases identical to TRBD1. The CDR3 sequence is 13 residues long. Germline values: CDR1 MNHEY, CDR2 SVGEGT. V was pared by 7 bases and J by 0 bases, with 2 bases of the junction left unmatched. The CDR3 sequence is CASTGTVNTEAFS. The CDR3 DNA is TGTGCCAGCACCGGGACAGTGAACACTGAAGCTTTCTCT.

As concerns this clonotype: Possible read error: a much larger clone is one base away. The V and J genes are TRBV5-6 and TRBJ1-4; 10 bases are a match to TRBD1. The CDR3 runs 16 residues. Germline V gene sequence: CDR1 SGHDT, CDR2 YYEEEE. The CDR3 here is CASSLTTGTGDEKLSF. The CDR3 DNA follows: TGTGCCAGCAGCCTCACCACCGGGACAGGGGATGAAAAACTGTCTTTT.

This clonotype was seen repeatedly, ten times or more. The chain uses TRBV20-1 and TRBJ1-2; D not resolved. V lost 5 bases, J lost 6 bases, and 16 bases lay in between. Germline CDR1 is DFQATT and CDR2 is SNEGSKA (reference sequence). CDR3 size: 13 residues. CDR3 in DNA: TGCAGTGCTGGTAACGACCGAGGGCATGGCTACACCTTC. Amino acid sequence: CSAGNDRGHGYTF.

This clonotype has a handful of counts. CDR3 DNA sequence: TGTGCCAGCAGCTTAGGTGCCTTGGGGGCTAGCGGGGTCAATGAGCAGTTCTTC. Its protein product is CASSLGALGASGVNEQFF. The chain has TRBV7-3 and TRBJ2-1; TRBD2 matches 9 bases. The V segment lost 2 bases and the J segment 6 bases; nucleotides outside the gene matches: 14. This CDR3 region has 18 residues. Germline assignment: CDR1 SGHTA and CDR2 FQGTGA.

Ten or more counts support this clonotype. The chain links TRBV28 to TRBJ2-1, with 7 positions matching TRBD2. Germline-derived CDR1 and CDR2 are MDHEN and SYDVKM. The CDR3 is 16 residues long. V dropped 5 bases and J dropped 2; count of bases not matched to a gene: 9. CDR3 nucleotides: TGTGCCAGCAGTCACTTCAGCGGGGCTGCCTACAATGAGCAGTTCTTC. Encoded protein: CASSHFSGAAYNEQFF.

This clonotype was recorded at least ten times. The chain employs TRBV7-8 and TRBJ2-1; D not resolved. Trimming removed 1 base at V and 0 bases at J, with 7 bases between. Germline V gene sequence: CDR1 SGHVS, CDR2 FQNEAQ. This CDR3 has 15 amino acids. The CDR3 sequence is CASSLGGYSYNEQFF. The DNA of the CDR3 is TGTGCCAGCAGCTTAGGCGGCTACTCCTACAATGAGCAGTTCTTC.

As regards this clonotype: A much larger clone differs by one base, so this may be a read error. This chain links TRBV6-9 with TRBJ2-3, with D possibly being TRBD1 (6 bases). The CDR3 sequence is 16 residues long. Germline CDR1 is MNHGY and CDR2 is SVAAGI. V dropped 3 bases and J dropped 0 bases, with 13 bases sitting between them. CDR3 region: CASSYGTRTSTDTQYF. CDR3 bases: TGTGCCAGCAGTTACGGGACAAGGACAAGCACAGATACGCAGTATTTT.

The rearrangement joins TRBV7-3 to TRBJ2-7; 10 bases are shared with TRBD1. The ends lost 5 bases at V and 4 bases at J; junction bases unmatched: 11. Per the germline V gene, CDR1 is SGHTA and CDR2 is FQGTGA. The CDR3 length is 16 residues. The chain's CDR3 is CASSPRTGGSAYEQYF. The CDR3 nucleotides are TGTGCCAGCAGCCCCAGGACAGGGGGATCGGCATACGAGCAGTACTTC.

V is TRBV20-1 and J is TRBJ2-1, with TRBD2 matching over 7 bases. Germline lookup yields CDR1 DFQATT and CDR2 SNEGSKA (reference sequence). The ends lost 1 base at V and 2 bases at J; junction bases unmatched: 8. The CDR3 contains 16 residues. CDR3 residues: CSARVATSSTYNEQFF. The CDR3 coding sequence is TGCAGTGCTAGAGTCGCGACTAGCTCTACCTACAATGAGCAGTTCTTC.

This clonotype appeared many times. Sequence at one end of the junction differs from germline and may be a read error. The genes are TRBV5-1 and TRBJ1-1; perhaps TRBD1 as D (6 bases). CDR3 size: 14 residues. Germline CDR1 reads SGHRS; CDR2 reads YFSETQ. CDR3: CASRGGRRNTGAFF. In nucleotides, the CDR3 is TGCGCCAGCAGAGGGGGACGGAGGAACACTGGAGCTTTCTTT.

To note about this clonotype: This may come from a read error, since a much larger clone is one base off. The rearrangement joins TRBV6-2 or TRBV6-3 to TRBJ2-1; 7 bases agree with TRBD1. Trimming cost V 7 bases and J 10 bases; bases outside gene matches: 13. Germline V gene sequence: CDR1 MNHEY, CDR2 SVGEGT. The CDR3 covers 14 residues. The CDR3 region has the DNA TGTGCCAGCAACCCGGGACAGCTTTCCTACGAGCAGTTCTTC. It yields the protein CASNPGQLSYEQFF.

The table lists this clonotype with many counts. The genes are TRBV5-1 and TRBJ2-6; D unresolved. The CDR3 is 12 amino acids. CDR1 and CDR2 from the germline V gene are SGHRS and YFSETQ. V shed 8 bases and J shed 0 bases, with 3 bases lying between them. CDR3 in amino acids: CASNSGANVLTF. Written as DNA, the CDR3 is TGCGCCAGTAACTCTGGGGCCAACGTCCTGACTTTC.

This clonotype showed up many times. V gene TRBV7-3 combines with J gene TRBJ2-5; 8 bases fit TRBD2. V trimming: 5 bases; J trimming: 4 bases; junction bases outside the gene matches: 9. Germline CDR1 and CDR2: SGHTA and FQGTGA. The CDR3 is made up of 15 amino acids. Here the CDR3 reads CASSIKRERGETQYF. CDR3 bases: TGTGCCAGCAGCATCAAGCGGGAGCGGGGAGAGACCCAGTACTTC.

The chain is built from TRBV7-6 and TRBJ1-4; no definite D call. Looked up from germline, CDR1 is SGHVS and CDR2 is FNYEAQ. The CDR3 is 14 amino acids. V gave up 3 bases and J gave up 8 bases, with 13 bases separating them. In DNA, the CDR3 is TGTGCCAGCAGCTTCTCTTCGGTTGGCGAAAAACTGTTTTTT. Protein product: CASSFSSVGEKLFF. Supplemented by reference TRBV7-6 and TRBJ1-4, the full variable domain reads GAGVSQSPRYKVTKRGQDVALRCDPISGHVSLYWYRQALGQGPEFLTYFNYEAQQDKSGLPNDRFSAERPEGSISTLTIQRTEQRDSAMYRCASSFSSVGEKLFFGSGTQLSVL.

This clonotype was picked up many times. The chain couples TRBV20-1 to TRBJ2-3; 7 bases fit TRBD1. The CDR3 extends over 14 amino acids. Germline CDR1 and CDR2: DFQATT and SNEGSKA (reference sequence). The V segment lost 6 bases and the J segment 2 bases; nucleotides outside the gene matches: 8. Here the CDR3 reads CSASSTGFTDTQYF. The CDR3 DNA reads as TGCAGTGCCAGTTCGACAGGGTTCACAGATACGCAGTATTTT.

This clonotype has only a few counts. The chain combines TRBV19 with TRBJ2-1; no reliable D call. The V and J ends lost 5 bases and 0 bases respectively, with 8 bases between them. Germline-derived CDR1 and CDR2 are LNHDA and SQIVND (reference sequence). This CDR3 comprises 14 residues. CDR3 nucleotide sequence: TGTGCCAGTAGTCCCATGAGCTCCTACAATGAGCAGTTCTTC. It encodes CASSPMSSYNEQFF.

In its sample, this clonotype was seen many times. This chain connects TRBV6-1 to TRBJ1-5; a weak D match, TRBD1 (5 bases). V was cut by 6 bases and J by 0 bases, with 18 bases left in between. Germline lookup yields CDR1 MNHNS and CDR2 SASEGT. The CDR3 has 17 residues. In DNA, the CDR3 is TGTGCCAGCAGAAACTCACGGACAAATTTTAGCAATCAGCCCCAGCATTTT. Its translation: CASRNSRTNFSNQPQHF.

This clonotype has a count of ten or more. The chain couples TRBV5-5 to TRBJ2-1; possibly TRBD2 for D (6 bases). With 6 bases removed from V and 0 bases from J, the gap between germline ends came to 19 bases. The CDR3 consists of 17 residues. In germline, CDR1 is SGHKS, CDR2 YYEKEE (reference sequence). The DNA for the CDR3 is TGTGCCAGCACTCTCCCCTTTGGTAGCGGCTCCTACAATGAGCAGTTCTTC. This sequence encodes CASTLPFGSGSYNEQFF.

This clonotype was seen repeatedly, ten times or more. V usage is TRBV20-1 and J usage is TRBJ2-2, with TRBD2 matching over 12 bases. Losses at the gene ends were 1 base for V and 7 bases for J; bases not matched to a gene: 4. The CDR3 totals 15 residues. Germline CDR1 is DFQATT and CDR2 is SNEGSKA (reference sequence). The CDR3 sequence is CSARASGRAHGELFF. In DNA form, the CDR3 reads TGCAGTGCTAGAGCTAGCGGGAGGGCCCACGGGGAGCTGTTTTTT.

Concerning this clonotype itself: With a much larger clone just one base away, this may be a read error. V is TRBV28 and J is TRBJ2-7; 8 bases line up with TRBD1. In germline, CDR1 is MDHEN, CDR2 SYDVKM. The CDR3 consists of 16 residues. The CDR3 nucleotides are TGTGCCGGCAGTCTCTCGGGGACAGGTGGGTTACGCGAGCAGTACTTC. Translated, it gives CAGSLSGTGGLREQYF.

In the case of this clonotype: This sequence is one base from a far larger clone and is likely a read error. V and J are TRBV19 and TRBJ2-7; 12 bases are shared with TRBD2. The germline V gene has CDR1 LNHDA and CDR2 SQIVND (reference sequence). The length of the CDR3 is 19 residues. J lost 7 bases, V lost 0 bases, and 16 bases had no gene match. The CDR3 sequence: CASSIDLLAGGSSYNEQYF. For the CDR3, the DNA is TGTGCCAGTAGTATAGATCTACTAGCGGGAGGAAGCTCCTACAATGAGCAGTACTTC. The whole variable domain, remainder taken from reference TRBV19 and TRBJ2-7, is DGGITQSPKYLFRKEGQNVTLSCEQNLNHDAMYWYRQDPGQGLRLIYYSQIVNDFQKGDIAEGYSVSREKKESFPLTVTSAQKNPTAFYLCASSIDLLAGGSSYNEQYFGPGTRLTVT.

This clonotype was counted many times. CDR3 sequence: CASRGTGVTEQFF. CDR3 coding DNA: TGTGCCAGCAGGGGGACAGGGGTTACTGAGCAGTTCTTC. This chain links TRBV12-3 or TRBV12-4 with TRBJ2-1; 10 bases line up with TRBD1. The V and J ends lost 6 bases and 9 bases, in that order; junction bases with no gene match: 5. The CDR3 sequence is 13 residues long.

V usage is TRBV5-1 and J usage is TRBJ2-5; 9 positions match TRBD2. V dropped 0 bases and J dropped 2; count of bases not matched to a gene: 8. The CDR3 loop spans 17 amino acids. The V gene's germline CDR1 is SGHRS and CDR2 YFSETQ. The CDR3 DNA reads TGCGCCAGCAGCTTGGGGGTAGCGGGGGCAACGCAAGAGACCCAGTACTTC. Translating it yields CASSLGVAGATQETQYF.

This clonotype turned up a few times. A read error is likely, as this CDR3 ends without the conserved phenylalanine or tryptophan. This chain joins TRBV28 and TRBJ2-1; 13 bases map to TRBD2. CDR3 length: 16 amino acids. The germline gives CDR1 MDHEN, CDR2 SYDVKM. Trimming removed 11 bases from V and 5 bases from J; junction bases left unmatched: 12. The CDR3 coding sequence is TGTGCCGGCACTACTAGCGGGGGGGGGGTAAACAATGAGCAGTTCTCC. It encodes CAGTTSGGGVNNEQFS.

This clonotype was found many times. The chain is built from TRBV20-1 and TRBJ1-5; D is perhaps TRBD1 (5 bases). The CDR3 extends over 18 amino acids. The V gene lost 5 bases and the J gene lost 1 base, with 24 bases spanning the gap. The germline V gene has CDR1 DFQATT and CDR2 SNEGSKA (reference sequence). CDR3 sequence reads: CSAVPPGPGVPSNQPQHF. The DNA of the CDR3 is TGCAGTGCTGTCCCGCCGGGGCCGGGAGTCCCGAGCAATCAGCCCCAGCATTTT.

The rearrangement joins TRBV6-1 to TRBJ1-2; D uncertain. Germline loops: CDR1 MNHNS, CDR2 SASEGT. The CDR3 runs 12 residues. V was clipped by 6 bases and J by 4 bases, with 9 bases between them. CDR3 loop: CASRPGSYGYTF. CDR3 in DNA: TGTGCCAGCAGACCGGGCTCCTATGGCTACACCTTC.